A selection of T cell receptor beta chains follows, all from one sample in a study of blood T cells in healthy people across ages. MiXCR was run by TCRdb on the 5' RACE reads, yielding one entry per CDR3 protein. The sample records approximately 790,000 distinct CDR3 sequences, less than 80% being singletons. Sequencing input: blood. These receptors originate from a man aged 25 to 40 in good health. Both conserved end residues are part of each CDR3. The order of the fields is V gene, CDR3 protein.

TRBV6-2/TRBV6-3 CASSSRDSLGQETQYF
TRBV27 CASSTIQRVGDGYTF
TRBV20-1 CSARDITVQETQYF
TRBV20-1 CGARERQGVSYGYTF
TRBV10-3 CAISGTRGSEAFF
TRBV6-5 CASSWGGETQYF
TRBV12-3/TRBV12-4 CASSLYGHKAYEQYF
TRBV4-2 CASSQGQGSILNTEAFF
TRBV18 CASSTSGSYEQYF
TRBV12-3/TRBV12-4 CASSPWDSGFETQYF
TRBV6-5 CASSYHRGYEQYF
TRBV3-1 CASSQDLNSYEQYF
TRBV20-1 CSAGTGQLNTEAFF
TRBV4-3 CASSQTDLLRAQYF
TRBV20-1 CSARDSTPGELEEQYF
TRBV7-2 CASSLLGQGINEQYF
TRBV7-2 CASSLAHDRDQYF
TRBV21-1 CANQGSDKNIQYF
TRBV12-3/TRBV12-4 CASSLGALGSNQPQHF
TRBV6-5 CASSGRTVSYEQYF
TRBV10-3 CAISANRDTNYGYTF
TRBV28 CASSTSGTGDLEQYF
TRBV20-1 CSARQTSPSLETQYF
TRBV3-1 CASRISREGETQYF
TRBV10-3 CAISERDRKTRTQFF
TRBV5-1 CASSLAPDRGGYGYTF
TRBV29-1 CSVEDPRFAGGLSYNEQFF
TRBV28 CASTHRGLKRGTDTQYF
TRBV27 CASSFKGLPLRIRDTQYF
TRBV4-3 CASSQDLGGTAYTQYF
TRBV27 CASATGGDGYTF
TRBV9 CASRVGHGQAGRNIQYF
TRBV5-8 CASSIATGANNEQFF
TRBV27 CASSFLAGGLGETQYF
TRBV10-3 CAIGGGQGLQETQYF
TRBV29-1 CSVEDPGTTRYNEQFF
TRBV4-2 CASSQAGDRVNGYTF
TRBV6-2/TRBV6-3 CASSAHVGGTGANVLTF
TRBV5-1 CASSLSGYSKDTQYF
TRBV12-3/TRBV12-4 CASSGGFYEQYF
TRBV5-1 CASNFGQGADTQYF
TRBV7-3 CASSPGNQPSTDTQYF